The 16 T cell receptor beta chains below all came from one sample that was sequenced in a study of blood T cell repertoires in COVID-19. Clones were read by immunoSEQ multiplex PCR, and TCRdb kept only the in-frame ones, dropping some. The sample contains around 150,000 clones, 70% to 90% of which appear only once. Material for sequencing was peripheral blood. These receptors were taken from a man in his sixties with acute or convalescent COVID-19.

CDR3 sequence: CASRLGEGRANEKLFF. CDR3 DNA sequence: TGTGCCAGCAGGTTGGGCGAGGGTCGAGCTAATGAAAAACTGTTTTTT. V and J are TRBV7-9 and TRBJ1-4; D is ambiguous. Germline CDR1 SEHNR, CDR2 FQNEAQ (reference sequence). This CDR3 has 16 residues. Trimming removed 6 bases at V and 3 bases at J, with 17 bases between.

The V call is TRBV5-1, the J call TRBJ2-1, with D perhaps TRBD1 (6 bases). Trimming stripped 4 bases from V and 5 bases from J, with 16 bases between. The CDR3 is made up of 15 amino acids. CDR1 is SGHRS, CDR2 YFSETQ, per germline. The CDR3 DNA is TGCGCCAGCAGCCCGACCTTGACAGGAGACAATGAGCAGTTCTTC. It translates to CASSPTLTGDNEQFF.

The chain uses TRBV19 and TRBJ2-1; tentative D call: TRBD2 (5 bases). Deletions cut 1 base from V and 0 bases from J, with 7 bases between. The CDR3 extends over 15 amino acids. The germline V gene has CDR1 LNHDA and CDR2 SQIVND (reference sequence). Here the CDR3 reads CASSIVLASYNEQFF. CDR3 nucleotide sequence: TGTGCCAGTAGTATAGTTCTAGCCTCCTACAATGAGCAGTTCTTC.

The gene calls are TRBV28 and TRBJ1-2; D not certain. V gave up 2 bases and J gave up 4 bases, with 14 bases separating them. The CDR3 sequence is 15 residues long. The germline V gene encodes CDR1 MDHEN and CDR2 SYDVKM. CDR3 bases: TGTGCCAGCAGTTTACTGACTCCTCTGGGCTATGGCTACACCTTC. Residues: CASSLLTPLGYGYTF.

V usage is TRBV28 and J usage is TRBJ1-2; 12 bases are a match to TRBD1. J was trimmed by 6 bases and V by 4 bases; bases with no gene match: 6. The CDR3 spans 15 residues. Germline V gene data show CDR1 as MDHEN and CDR2 as SYDVKM. The DNA of the CDR3 is TGTGCCAGCAGTTCAGGGACAGGGGGCGGTAATGGCTACACCTTC. Translating gives CASSSGTGGGNGYTF.

V usage is TRBV27 and J usage is TRBJ2-2; 7 bases match TRBD1. V gave up 2 bases and J gave up 5 bases; unmatched junction bases: 5. Germline V gene lookup returns CDR1 MNHEY and CDR2 SMNVEV (reference sequence). The CDR3 contains 15 residues. The CDR3 bases are TGTGCCAGCAGTTTACGAGACAGGGAAACCGGGGAGCTGTTTTTT. It yields the protein CASSLRDRETGELFF.

The rearrangement links TRBV21-1 to TRBJ1-1; the D call of TRBD1 is as the table states it, not checked on the DNA. TRBV21-1 is marked as a pseudogene. This CDR3 comprises 15 residues. CDR3 sequence reads: CASSPWTGANTEAFF. CDR3 bases: TGTGCCAGCAGCCCCTGGACAGGGGCGAACACTGAAGCTTTCTTT.

The chain combines TRBV11-2 with TRBJ2-3; 10 nucleotides line up with TRBD2. The length of the CDR3 is 15 residues. The germline V gene has CDR1 SGHAT and CDR2 FQNNGV. The trim removed 3 bases at V and 0 bases at J, leaving 0 bases unmatched. This chain's CDR3 is CASSLGLASTDTQYF. CDR3 coding DNA: TGTGCCAGCAGCTTGGGACTAGCGAGCACAGATACGCAGTATTTT. Drawing the rest from reference TRBV11-2 and TRBJ2-3, the complete variable domain is EAGVAQSPRYKIIEKRQSVAFWCNPISGHATLYWYQQILGQGPKLLIQFQNNGVVDDSQLPKDRFSAERLKGVDSTLKIQPAKLEDSAVYLCASSLGLASTDTQYFGPGTRLTVL.

Here the CDR3 DNA reads TGTGCCAGCTCAAGCGGGCTAGCGGGGGGCCCTAGCACAGATACGCAGTATTTT. Its protein product is CASSSGLAGGPSTDTQYF. This chain links TRBV18 with TRBJ2-3; 11 bases line up with TRBD2. CDR1 and CDR2 from the germline V gene are KGHSH and LQKENI. The CDR3 is 18 residues long. The trim removed 5 bases at V and 0 bases at J, leaving 10 bases unmatched.

On this clone itself: The same CDR3 can be traced to other DNA sequences in this sample. This chain joins TRBV6-1 and TRBJ2-1; 12 nucleotides line up with TRBD2. This CDR3 has 15 residues. CDR1 MNHNS and CDR2 SASEGT come from the germline V gene. The V gene end was trimmed by 2 bases and the J gene end by 4 bases; junction bases not matched to a gene: 0. For the CDR3, the DNA is TGTGCCAGCAGTGAACTAGCGGGAGGGTACAATGAGCAGTTCTTC. Translating it yields CASSELAGGYNEQFF.

The rearrangement joins TRBV3-1 (or the pseudogene TRBV3-2) to TRBJ1-1, with a tentative D call TRBD1 (6 bases). CDR3 size: 14 residues. V gave up 6 bases and J gave up 0 bases, with 11 bases separating them. Germline CDR1 is LGHDT and CDR2 is YNNKEL (reference sequence). The CDR3, as DNA: TGTGCCAGCAGTCGGACAGAGATGAACACTGAAGCTTTCTTT. Encoded protein: CASSRTEMNTEAFF.

The chain employs TRBV12-3 or TRBV12-4 and TRBJ2-7, with D tentatively TRBD1 (5 bases). Trimming took off 5 bases at V and 6 bases at J, with 14 bases between the two ends. This CDR3 comprises 13 residues. The CDR3 region is CASSGFRVGEQYF. The CDR3 nucleotides are TGTGCCAGCAGTGGGTTCAGGGTGGGCGAGCAGTACTTC.

This clone was seen more than once but under ten times. The chain employs TRBV24-1 and TRBJ2-3; D is perhaps TRBD2 (6 bases). From germline, CDR1 is KGHDR and CDR2 SFDVKD. The CDR3 extends over 17 amino acids. V dropped 5 bases and J dropped 1 base, with 18 bases sitting between them. This CDR3 reads CATSVTGEMPGTDTQYF. As DNA, the CDR3 is TGTGCCACCAGTGTAACGGGGGAAATGCCCGGCACAGATACGCAGTATTTT.

The chain is built from TRBV6-5 and TRBJ1-5, with 7 bases matching TRBD1. The J segment lost 5 bases and the V segment lost 8 bases, leaving 12 bases of the junction unmatched. The V gene's germline CDR1 is MNHEY and CDR2 SVGAGI. The CDR3 totals 15 residues. CDR3 loop: CASLPPGGLYQPQHF. CDR3 sequence (DNA): TGTGCCAGCTTACCCCCAGGGGGTCTTTATCAGCCCCAGCATTTT.

This clone has only a few counts. This sequence joins TRBV28 and TRBJ1-1; 9 bases line up with TRBD1. V trimming: 5 bases; J trimming: 10 bases; junction bases outside the gene matches: 8. The CDR3 totals 13 residues. In germline, CDR1 is MDHEN, CDR2 SYDVKM. This chain's CDR3 is CASSLNRGRGAFF. In DNA form, the CDR3 reads TGTGCCAGCAGTCTGAACAGGGGGCGGGGAGCTTTCTTT.

The rearrangement uses TRBV5-4 and TRBJ1-2; D is ambiguous. Germline lookup yields CDR1 SGHNT and CDR2 YYREEE (reference sequence). There are 13 residues in the CDR3. The V end was cut by 0 bases, the J end by 8 bases, with 11 bases between. CDR3 region: CASSLEATRGYTF. CDR3 in DNA: TGTGCCAGCAGCTTGGAGGCGACTCGAGGCTACACCTTC.